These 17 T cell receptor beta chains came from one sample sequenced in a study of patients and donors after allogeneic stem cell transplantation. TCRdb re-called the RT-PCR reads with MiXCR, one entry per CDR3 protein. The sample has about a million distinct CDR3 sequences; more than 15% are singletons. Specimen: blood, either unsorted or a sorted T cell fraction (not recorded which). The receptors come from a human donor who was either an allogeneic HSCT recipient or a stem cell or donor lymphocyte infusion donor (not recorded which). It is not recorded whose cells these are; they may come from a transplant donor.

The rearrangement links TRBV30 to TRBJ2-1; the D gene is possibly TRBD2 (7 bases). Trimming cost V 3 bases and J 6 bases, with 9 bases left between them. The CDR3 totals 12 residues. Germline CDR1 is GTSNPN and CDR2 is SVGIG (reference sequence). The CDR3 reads CAWRRGGNEQFF. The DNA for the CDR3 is TGTGCCTGGAGAAGGGGGGGCAATGAGCAGTTCTTC.

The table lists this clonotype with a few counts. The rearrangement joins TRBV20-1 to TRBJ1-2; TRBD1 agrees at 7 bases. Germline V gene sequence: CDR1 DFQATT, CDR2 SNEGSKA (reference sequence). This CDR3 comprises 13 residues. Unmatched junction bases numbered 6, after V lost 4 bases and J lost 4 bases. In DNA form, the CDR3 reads TGCAGTGCTATGACAGGGACCTTCTATGGCTACACCTTC. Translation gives CSAMTGTFYGYTF.

Here the CDR3 reads CASSLPASGYTDTQYF. DNA for the CDR3: TGTGCCAGCAGCTTGCCCGCTAGTGGGTACACAGATACGCAGTATTTT. The V call is TRBV7-6, the J call TRBJ2-3; D is undetermined. In germline, CDR1 is SGHVS, CDR2 FNYEAQ. The V end was cut by 3 bases, the J end by 2 bases, with 15 bases between. CDR3 length: 16 amino acids. Based on the CDR3 plus reference TRBV7-6 and TRBJ2-3, the full variable domain is GAGVSQSPRYKVTKRGQDVALRCDPISGHVSLYWYRQALGQGPEFLTYFNYEAQQDKSGLPNDRFSAERPEGSISTLTIQRTEQRDSAMYRCASSLPASGYTDTQYFGPGTRLTVL.

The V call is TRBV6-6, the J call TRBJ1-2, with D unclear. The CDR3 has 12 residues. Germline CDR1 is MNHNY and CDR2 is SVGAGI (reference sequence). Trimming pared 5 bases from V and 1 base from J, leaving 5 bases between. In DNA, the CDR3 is TGTGCCAGCAGTACAGATAACTATGGCTACACCTTC. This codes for CASSTDNYGYTF.

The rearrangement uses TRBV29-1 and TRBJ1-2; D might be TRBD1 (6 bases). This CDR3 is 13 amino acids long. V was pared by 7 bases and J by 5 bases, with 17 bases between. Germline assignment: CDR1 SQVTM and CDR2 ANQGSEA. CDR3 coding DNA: TGCAGCGCCGAGGAGGGGACACGATATGGCTACACCTTC. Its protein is CSAEEGTRYGYTF.

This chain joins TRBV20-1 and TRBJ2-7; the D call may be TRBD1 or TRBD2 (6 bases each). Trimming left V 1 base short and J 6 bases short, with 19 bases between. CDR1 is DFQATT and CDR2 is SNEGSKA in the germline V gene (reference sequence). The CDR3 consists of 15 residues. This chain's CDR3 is CSARGTSGALGEQYF. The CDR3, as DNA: TGCAGTGCTAGAGGGACTTCGGGGGCCTTAGGCGAGCAGTACTTC.

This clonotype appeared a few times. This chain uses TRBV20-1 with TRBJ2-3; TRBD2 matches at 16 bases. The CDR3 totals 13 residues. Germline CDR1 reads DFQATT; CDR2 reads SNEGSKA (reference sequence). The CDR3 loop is CRGLAGGADTQYF. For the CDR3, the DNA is TGCAGGGGACTAGCGGGAGGGGCAGATACGCAGTATTTT.

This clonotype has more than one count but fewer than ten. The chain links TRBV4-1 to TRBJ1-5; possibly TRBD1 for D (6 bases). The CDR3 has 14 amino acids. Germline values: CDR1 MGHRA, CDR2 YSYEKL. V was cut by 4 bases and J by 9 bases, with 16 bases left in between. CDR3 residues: CASSPRTAAVPQHF. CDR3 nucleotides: TGCGCCAGCAGCCCTCGGACAGCGGCGGTGCCCCAGCATTTT.

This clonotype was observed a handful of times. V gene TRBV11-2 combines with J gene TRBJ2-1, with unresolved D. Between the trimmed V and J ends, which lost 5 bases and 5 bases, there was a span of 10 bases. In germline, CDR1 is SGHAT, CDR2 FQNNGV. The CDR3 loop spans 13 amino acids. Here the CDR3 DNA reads TGTGCCAGCAGCCCGGTTGATCACAATGAGCAGTTCTTC. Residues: CASSPVDHNEQFF.

The CDR3 DNA sequence: TGTGCCTGGAGCCTGGATAATCAGCCCCAGCATTTT. Amino acid sequence: CAWSLDNQPQHF. The rearrangement links TRBV30 to TRBJ1-5; D is unresolved. Trimming stripped 3 bases from V and 4 bases from J, with 7 bases between. CDR1 and CDR2 from the germline V gene are GTSNPN and SVGIG (reference sequence). The CDR3 is made up of 12 amino acids.

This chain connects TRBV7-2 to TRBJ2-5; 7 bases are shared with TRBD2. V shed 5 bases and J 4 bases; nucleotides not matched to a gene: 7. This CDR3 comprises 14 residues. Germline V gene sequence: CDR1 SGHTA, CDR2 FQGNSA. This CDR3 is CASSLKRGRETQYF. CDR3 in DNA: TGTGCCAGCAGCCTAAAGCGGGGACGAGAGACCCAGTACTTC.

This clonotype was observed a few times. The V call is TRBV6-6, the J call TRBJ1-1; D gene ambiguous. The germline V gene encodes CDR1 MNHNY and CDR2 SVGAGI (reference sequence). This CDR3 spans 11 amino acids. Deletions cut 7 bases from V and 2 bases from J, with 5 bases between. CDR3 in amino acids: CASIINTEAFF. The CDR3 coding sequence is TGTGCCAGCATAATTAACACTGAAGCTTTCTTT.

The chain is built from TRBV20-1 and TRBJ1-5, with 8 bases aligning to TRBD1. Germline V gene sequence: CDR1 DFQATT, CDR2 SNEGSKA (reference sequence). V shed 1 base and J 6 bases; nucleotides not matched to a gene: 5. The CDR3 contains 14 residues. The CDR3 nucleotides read TGCAGTGCTAGAGCAGGGGGCGGGGGTCAGCCCCAGCATTTT. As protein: CSARAGGGGQPQHF.

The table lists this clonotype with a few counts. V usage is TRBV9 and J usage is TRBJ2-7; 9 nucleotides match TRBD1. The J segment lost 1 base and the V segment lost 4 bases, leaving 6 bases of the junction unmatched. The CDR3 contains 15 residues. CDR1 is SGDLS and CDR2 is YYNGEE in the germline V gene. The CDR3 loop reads CASSPRQGESYEQYF. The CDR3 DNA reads TGTGCCAGCAGCCCCCGACAGGGGGAATCCTACGAGCAGTACTTC.

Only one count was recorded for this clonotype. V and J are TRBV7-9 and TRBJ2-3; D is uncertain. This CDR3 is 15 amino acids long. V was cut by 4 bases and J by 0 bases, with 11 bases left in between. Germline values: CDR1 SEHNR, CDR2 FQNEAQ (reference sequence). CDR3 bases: TGTGCCAGCAGCTACCTCCGACTGAGCACAGATACGCAGTATTTT. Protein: CASSYLRLSTDTQYF.

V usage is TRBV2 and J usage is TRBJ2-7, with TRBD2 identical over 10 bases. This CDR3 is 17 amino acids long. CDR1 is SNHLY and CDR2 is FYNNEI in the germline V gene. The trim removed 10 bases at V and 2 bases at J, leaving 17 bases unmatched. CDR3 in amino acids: CATHRGTSENSPYEQYF. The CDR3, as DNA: TGTGCCACACACCGTGGGACTAGCGAGAACTCTCCCTACGAGCAGTACTTC.

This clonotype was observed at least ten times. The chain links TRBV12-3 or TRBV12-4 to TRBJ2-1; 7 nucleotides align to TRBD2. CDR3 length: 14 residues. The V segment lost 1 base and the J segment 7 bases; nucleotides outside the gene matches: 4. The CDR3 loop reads CASSLGAGTNEQFF. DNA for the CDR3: TGTGCCAGCAGTTTAGGAGCGGGAACTAATGAGCAGTTCTTC.